The 10 T cell receptor beta chains below come from one sample, sequenced in a study of CD8+ T cells in alopecia areata. RNA was extracted and reverse transcribed into cDNA as the sequencing template. Profiling relied on immunoSEQ multiplex PCR, and the TCRdb table lists in-frame clones only, not all of them. This repertoire lists 270,000 or so clones without singletons; approximately 1.2% sits in the top ten. After pooling, cutaneous lymph node cells were sorted with CD4, CD8alpha, NKG2D, NKG2ACE and other markers. Sample: CD4+ T cells sorted from a lymph node. Receptors originate from a C3H/HeJ mouse with alopecia areata. For this mouse line, the MHC haplotype is H2-k.

This clone appeared a few times. Gene and germline names: mouse. Read coverage stops 4 residues before the CDR3 terminus; the germline J gene supplies the remainder. V gene TRBV19 combines with J gene TRBJ2-2, with TRBD1 as a possible D gene (6 bases). V dropped 6 bases and J dropped 6 bases, with 12 bases sitting between them. The CDR3 is 13 residues long. Germline loops: CDR1 FNHDT, CDR2 SITEND (reference sequence). The DNA read from the CDR3 is TGTGCCAGCATTCCACAGGGTGCCGGG. It encodes CASIPQGAG. The CDR3 in full is CASIPQGAGQLYF.

This clone was observed a handful of times. Genes and germline are mouse. The CDR3 goes on 4 residues after the read ends, and that part is filled in from the germline J gene. This chain joins TRBV31 and TRBJ2-7; tentatively, D is TRBD1 (5 bases). CDR1 is GKSSPN and CDR2 is SITVG in the germline V gene. CDR3 length: 13 amino acids. The CDR3 loop is CAWSLETRDEQYF. Partial CDR3 DNA: TGTGCCTGGAGTCTAGAGACCAGGGAT.

A few counts support this clone. Gene names follow the mouse nomenclature. The sequenced fragment ends 4 residues before the CDR3 boundary, so the rest is inferred from the germline J gene. This chain links TRBV5 with TRBJ2-7; 8 bases align to TRBD2. CDR1 LGHNA and CDR2 YNLKQL come from the germline V gene (reference sequence). CDR3 length: 15 amino acids. The CDR3 here is CASSQASGGIYEQYF. The sequenced CDR3 bases are TGTGCCAGCAGCCAAGCCTCTGGGGGGATTTAT.

This clone came up a few times. Mouse germline and gene names are used. The CDR3 end is not reached by the read, which stops 4 residues before it; the germline J gene fills it in. The rearrangement joins TRBV19 to TRBJ1-2, with D hard to call. Trimming removed 2 bases at V and 2 bases at J, with 4 bases between. Germline V gene lookup returns CDR1 FNHDT and CDR2 SITEND (reference sequence). The CDR3 extends over 12 amino acids. The CDR3 here is CASSMWNSDYTF. CDR3 DNA, as far as it was read: TGTGCCAGCAGTATGTGGAACTCC.

A note on this clone: Gene names and germline match the mouse. Read coverage stops 4 residues before the CDR3 terminus; the germline J gene supplies the remainder. The chain joins TRBV13-3 to TRBJ2-2; D is perhaps TRBD1 (6 bases). Germline V gene lookup returns CDR1 NNHDY and CDR2 SYVADS. Deletions cut 3 bases from V and 2 bases from J, with 11 bases between. This CDR3 spans 15 amino acids. Incomplete CDR3 DNA: TGTGCCAGCAGTGGTAGGGACATTAACACCGGG. Protein sequence: CASSGRDINTG. The full CDR3 is CASSGRDINTGQLYF.

There are many counts of this clone. Genes and germline are mouse. The sequence runs out 4 residues before the end of the CDR3; the remainder is reconstructed from the germline J gene. V is TRBV13-1 and J is TRBJ1-2; 8 nucleotides align to TRBD1. Germline V CDR1 and CDR2: NSHNY, SYGAGN. CDR3 length: 14 amino acids. Losses at the gene ends were 3 bases for V and 4 bases for J; bases not matched to a gene: 5. The DNA read from the CDR3 is TGTGCCAGCAGTGCCAGGGGGCGGACCTCC. Translating gives CASSARGRTS. The full CDR3 protein reads CASSARGRTSDYTF.

This clone was observed a few times. Mouse germline and gene names are used. The CDR3 extends 4 residues past the end of the read, so its final part is completed from the germline J gene. The rearrangement links TRBV13-3 to TRBJ2-4; 10 bases agree with TRBD2. The CDR3 loop spans 12 amino acids. Looked up from germline, CDR1 is NNHDY and CDR2 is SYVADS. The sequenced part of the CDR3 DNA is TGTGCCAGCAGACTGGGGGGGAAC. It encodes CASRLGGN. The entire CDR3 protein is CASRLGGNTLYF.

With regard to this clone: These gene names are mouse names. The read halts 4 residues ahead of the CDR3 end, with the missing end drawn from the germline J gene. The chain couples TRBV13-1 to TRBJ2-3; maybe TRBD1 (6 bases). V lost 3 bases and J lost 0, with 11 bases in between. The germline CDR1 and CDR2 sequences are NSHNY and SYGAGN. This CDR3 region has 15 residues. The CDR3 loop is CASSGGGQSAETLYF. Partial CDR3 DNA: TGTGCCAGCAGTGGAGGGGGACAAAGTGCAGAA.

Comments on this clone: Gene names are the mouse ones. The DNA read from the CDR3 is TGTGCCAGCAGTATGACCAGGGGGCAGGGCTAT. Its translation is CASSMTRGQGY. The complete CDR3 reads CASSMTRGQGYEQYF. This chain joins TRBV19 and TRBJ2-7, with 8 bases that match TRBD1. The read comes to an end 4 residues before the CDR3 does, leaving the germline J gene to fill in the end. The CDR3 length is 15 residues. V gave up 2 bases and J gave up 3 bases; unmatched junction bases: 7. Germline lookup yields CDR1 FNHDT and CDR2 SITEND (reference sequence).

Concerning this clone: Mouse gene names apply. The sequenced fragment ends 4 residues before the CDR3 boundary, so the rest is inferred from the germline J gene. This chain uses TRBV5 with TRBJ2-5; 7 positions agree with TRBD1. Germline V gene sequence: CDR1 LGHNA, CDR2 YNLKQL (reference sequence). This CDR3 comprises 14 residues. The junction had 3 bases not matched to a gene; V was cut back by 4 bases and J by 2 bases. The CDR3 spells CASSPTGFQDTQYF. CDR3 bases read: TGTGCCAGCAGCCCGACAGGGTTCCAAGAC.